These 3 T cell receptor beta chains originate from one sample sequenced in a study of T-cell reconstitution after alpha-beta-depleted transplantation in children. The library targeted TCRbeta and was prepared with unique molecular identifiers. TCRdb redid the calling of the PCR reads with MiXCR, one entry per CDR3 protein. The table has fewer than 550,000 distinct CDR3 sequences, roughly a tenth seen once. The sample was PBMCs, taken before TCRalphabeta/CD19-depleted stem cell transplant. All receptors come from a child aged 2 to 15 with inherited bone marrow failure, due to receive a stem cell transplant.

Many counts were recorded for this clonotype. This sequence joins TRBV28 and TRBJ2-7; 8 positions match TRBD2. V gave up 3 bases and J gave up 4 bases; unmatched junction bases: 8. The germline V gene encodes CDR1 MDHEN and CDR2 SYDVKM. This CDR3 has 15 residues. CDR3 sequence reads: CASSFRGTRGYEQYF. As DNA, the CDR3 is TGTGCCAGCAGTTTTCGAGGGACTAGGGGGTACGAGCAGTACTTC.

In its sample, this clonotype was seen many times. The chain recombines TRBV7-9 with TRBJ2-2; weak D call: TRBD2 (5 bases). This CDR3 region has 14 residues. Per germline, CDR1 SEHNR and CDR2 FQNEAQ (reference sequence). Trimming took off 3 bases at V and 7 bases at J, with 12 bases between the two ends. The chain's CDR3 is CASSFRGESGELFF. CDR3 sequence (DNA): TGTGCCAGCAGCTTTCGTGGGGAGAGCGGGGAGCTGTTTTTT.

This clonotype has at least ten counts. The chain couples TRBV20-1 to TRBJ2-1; TRBD1 is a possible D gene (5 bases). This CDR3 is 14 amino acids long. Germline loops: CDR1 DFQATT, CDR2 SNEGSKA (reference sequence). Trimming left V 3 bases short and J 4 bases short, with 13 bases between. The CDR3 loop is CSASATGPYNEQFF. DNA of the CDR3: TGCAGTGCTAGCGCCACAGGCCCTTACAATGAGCAGTTCTTC.